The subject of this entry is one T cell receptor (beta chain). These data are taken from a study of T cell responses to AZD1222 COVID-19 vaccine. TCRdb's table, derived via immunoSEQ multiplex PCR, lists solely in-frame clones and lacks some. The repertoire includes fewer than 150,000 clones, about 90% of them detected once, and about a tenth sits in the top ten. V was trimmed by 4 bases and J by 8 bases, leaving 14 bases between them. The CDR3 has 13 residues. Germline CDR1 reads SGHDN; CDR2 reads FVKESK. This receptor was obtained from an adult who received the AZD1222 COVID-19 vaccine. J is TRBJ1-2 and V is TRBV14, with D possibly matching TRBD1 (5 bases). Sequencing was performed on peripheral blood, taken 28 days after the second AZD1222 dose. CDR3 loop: CASSPDSLLGYTF. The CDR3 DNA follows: TGTGCCAGCAGCCCCGACAGCCTTCTAGGCTACACCTTC.